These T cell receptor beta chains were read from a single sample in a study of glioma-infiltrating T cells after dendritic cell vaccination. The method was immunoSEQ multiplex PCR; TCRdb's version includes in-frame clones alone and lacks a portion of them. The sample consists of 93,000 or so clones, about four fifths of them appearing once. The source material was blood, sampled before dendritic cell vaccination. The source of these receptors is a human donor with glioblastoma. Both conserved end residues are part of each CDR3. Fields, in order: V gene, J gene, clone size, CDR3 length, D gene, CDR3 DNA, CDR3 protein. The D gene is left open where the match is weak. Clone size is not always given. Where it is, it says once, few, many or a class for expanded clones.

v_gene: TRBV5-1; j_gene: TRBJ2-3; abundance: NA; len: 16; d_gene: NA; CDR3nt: TGCGCCAGCAGCTTGGCCGAGGGCGGTAGATCAGATACGCAGTATTTT; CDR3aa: CASSLAEGGRSDTQYF
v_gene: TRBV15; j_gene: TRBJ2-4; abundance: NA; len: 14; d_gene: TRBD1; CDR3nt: TGTGCCACCAGCAGGCCGGGACAGGGGAACATTCAGTACTTC; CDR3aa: CATSRPGQGNIQYF
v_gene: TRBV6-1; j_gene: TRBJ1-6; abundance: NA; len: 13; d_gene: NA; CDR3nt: TGTGCCAGCAAATTCGGGATGAATTCACCCCTCCACTTT; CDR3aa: CASKFGMNSPLHF
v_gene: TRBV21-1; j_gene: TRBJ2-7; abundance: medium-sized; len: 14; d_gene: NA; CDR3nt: TGTGCCAGCAGCAAAGGCGGCAGGGGTCTCGAGCAGTACTTC; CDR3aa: CASSKGGRGLEQYF
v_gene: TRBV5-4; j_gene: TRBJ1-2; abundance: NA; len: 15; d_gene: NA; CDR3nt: TGTGCCAGCAGCCTCCCCCGGACAGAGGCCTATGGCTACACCTTC; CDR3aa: CASSLPRTEAYGYTF
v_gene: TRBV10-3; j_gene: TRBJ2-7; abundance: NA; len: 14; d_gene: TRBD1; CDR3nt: TGTGCCATCAGTGGGACAGGGATCTCCTACGAGCAGTACTTC; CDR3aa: CAISGTGISYEQYF
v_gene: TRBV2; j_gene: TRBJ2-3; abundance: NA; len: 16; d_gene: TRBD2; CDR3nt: TGTGCCAGCATTACTGGACTAGCGGGGGGGGCCGATACGCAGTATTTT; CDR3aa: CASITGLAGGADTQYF
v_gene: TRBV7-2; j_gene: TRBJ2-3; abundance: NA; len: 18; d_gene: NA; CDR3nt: TGTGCCAGCAGCTATAGGGGAGTAAGGGCGGGGTTCACAGATACGCAGTATTTT; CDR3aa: CASSYRGVRAGFTDTQYF
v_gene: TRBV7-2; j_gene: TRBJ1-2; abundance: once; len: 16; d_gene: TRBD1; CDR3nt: TGTGCCAGCAGCCCAGACGCTACAGGGGGGAGGTATGGCTACACCTTC; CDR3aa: CASSPDATGGRYGYTF
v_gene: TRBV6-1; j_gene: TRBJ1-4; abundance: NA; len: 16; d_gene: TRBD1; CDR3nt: TGTGCCAGCAGTGCATCCACAGGGGGCACTAATGAAAAACTGTTTTTT; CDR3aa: CASSASTGGTNEKLFF
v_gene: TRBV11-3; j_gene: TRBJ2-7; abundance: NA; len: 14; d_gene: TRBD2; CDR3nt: TGTGCCAGCAGCGCTACCGGGACTAGCGACGAGCAGTACTTC; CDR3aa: CASSATGTSDEQYF
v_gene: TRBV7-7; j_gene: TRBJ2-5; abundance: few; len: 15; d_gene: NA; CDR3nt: TGTGCTAGCAGCTTTCAGCTGGGGGCCCAAGAGACCCAGTACTTC; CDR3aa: CASSFQLGAQETQYF
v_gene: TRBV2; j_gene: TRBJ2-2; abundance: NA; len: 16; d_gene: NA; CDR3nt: TGTGCCAGCAAGTCGGGGAGCGCCGCGAACACCGGGGAGCTGTTTTTT; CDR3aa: CASKSGSAANTGELFF
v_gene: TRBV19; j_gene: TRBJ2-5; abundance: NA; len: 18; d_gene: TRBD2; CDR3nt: TGTGCCAGTAGTATAAAGGTCAGCGGGGGCGTTTCCCAAGAGACCCAGTACTTC; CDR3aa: CASSIKVSGGVSQETQYF
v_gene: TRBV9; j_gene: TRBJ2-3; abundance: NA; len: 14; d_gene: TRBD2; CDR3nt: TGTGCCAGCACCCCATTCGGGGGGGGAGATACGCAGTATTTT; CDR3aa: CASTPFGGGDTQYF
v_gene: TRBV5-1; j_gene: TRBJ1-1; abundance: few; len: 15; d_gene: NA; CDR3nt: TGCGCCAGCAGCCCGGAGGGGGGGCGGAACACTGAAGCTTTCTTT; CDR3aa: CASSPEGGRNTEAFF
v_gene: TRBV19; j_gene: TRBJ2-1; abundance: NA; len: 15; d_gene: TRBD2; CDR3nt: TGTGCCAGTAGTATAGTGGGGGGAAGCGGGGGGAAGCAGTTCTTC; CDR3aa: CASSIVGGSGGKQFF
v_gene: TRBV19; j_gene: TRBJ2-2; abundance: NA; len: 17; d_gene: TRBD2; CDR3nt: TGTGCCAGTATTGCGACTAGCGGGGGCCGGTGGACCGGGGAGCTGTTTTTT; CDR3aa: CASIATSGGRWTGELFF
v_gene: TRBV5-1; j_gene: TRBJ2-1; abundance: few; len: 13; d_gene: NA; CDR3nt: TGCGCCAGCTCGAGTAGGGGGGGCGATGAGCAGTTCTTC; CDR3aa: CASSSRGGDEQFF
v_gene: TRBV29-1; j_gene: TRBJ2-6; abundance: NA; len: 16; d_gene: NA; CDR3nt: TGCAGCGTTGGGGGACAACACCCCCCTGGGGCCAACGTCCTGACTTTC; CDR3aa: CSVGGQHPPGANVLTF
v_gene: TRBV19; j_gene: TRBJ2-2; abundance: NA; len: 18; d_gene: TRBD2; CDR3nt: TGTGCCAGTAGCCCGGGACTAGCGGGGGGCGGGAACACCGGGGAGCTGTTTTTT; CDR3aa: CASSPGLAGGGNTGELFF
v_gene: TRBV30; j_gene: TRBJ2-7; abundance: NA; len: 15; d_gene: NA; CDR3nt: TGTGCCTGGAGTGTAATGGGGGCGCTTATCTACGAGCAGTACTTC; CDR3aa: CAWSVMGALIYEQYF
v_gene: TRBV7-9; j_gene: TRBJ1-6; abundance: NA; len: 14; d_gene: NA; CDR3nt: TGTGCCAGCAGCTATGGGCAGGGTCTGTCACCCCTCCACTTT; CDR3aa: CASSYGQGLSPLHF
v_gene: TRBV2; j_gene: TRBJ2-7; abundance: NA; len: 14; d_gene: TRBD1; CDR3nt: TGTGCCAGCTCTCCGCGACAGGGGGCCTACGAGCAGTACTTC; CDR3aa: CASSPRQGAYEQYF
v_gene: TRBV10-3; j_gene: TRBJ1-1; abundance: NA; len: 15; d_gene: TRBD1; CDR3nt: TGTGCCATCAGAGCACGAGGACAGGGGAAGACTGAAGCTTTCTTT; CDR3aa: CAIRARGQGKTEAFF
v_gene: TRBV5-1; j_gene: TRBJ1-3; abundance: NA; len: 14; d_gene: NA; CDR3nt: TGCGCCAGCAGCTTAGGGGACTCTGGAAACACCATATATTTT; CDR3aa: CASSLGDSGNTIYF
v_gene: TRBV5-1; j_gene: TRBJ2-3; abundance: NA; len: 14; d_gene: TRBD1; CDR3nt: TGCGCCAGCAGCCAGGGGACAGGGGAAAATACGCAGTATTTT; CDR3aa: CASSQGTGENTQYF
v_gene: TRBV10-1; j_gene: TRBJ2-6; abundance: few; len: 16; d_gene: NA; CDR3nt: TGCGCCAGCAGTGAGTCTGAGGGCTCTGGGGCCAACGTCCTGACTTTC; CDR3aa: CASSESEGSGANVLTF
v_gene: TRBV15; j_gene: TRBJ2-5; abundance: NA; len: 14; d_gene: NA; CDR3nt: TGTGCCACCAGCAGCGCAGGGGATGGGGAGACCCAGTACTTC; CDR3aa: CATSSAGDGETQYF
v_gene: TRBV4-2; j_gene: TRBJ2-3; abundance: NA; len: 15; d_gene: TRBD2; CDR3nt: TGTGCCAGCAGCCCAGCGGGGGGGCTCACAGATACGCAGTATTTT; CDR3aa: CASSPAGGLTDTQYF
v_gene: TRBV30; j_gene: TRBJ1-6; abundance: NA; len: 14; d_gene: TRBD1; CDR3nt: TGTGCCTGGAGCCTTGGACAGGGTAATTCACCCCTCCACTTT; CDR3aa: CAWSLGQGNSPLHF
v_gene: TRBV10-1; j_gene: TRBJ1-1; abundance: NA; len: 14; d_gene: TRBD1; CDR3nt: TGCGCCAGCAGTGATAGGGACAGGAACACTGAAGCTTTCTTT; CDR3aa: CASSDRDRNTEAFF
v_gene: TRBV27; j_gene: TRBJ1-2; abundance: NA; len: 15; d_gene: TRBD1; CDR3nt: TGTGCCAGCAGTGCCTCAACAGGGGGCGGCTATGGCTACACCTTC; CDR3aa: CASSASTGGGYGYTF
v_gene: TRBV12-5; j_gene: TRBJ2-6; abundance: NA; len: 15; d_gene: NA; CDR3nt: TGTGCTAGTGGTTTTGGACAAACTGGGGCCAACGTCCTGACTTTC; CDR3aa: CASGFGQTGANVLTF
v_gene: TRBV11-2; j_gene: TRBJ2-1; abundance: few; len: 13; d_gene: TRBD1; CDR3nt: TGTGCCAGCAGCTCAGACAGGGATAATGAGCAGTTCTTC; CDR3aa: CASSSDRDNEQFF
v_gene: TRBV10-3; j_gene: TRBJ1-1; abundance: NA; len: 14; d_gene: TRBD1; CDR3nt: TGTGCCAGCAGGCTGGACAGGGGGAACACTGAAGCTTTCTTT; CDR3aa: CASRLDRGNTEAFF
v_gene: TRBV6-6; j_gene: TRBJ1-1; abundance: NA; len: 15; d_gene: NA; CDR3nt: TGTGCCAGCAGTTCGCCGGGACGGGAGGAGACTGAAGCTTTCTTT; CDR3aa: CASSSPGREETEAFF
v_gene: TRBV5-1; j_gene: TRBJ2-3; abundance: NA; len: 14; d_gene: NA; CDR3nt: TGCGCCAGCAGCTTGGGAGACAGTAAAGATACGCAGTATTTT; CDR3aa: CASSLGDSKDTQYF
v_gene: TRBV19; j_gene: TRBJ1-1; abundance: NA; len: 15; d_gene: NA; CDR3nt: TGTGCCAGTAGTATGGCAGGGCAGTTTGGGCGCGAAGCTTTCTTT; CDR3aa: CASSMAGQFGREAFF
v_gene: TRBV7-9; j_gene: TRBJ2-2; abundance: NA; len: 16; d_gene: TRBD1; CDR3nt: TGTGCCAGCAGAACTCTTGGACAGGGGCAAACCGGGGAGCTGTTTTTT; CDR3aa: CASRTLGQGQTGELFF
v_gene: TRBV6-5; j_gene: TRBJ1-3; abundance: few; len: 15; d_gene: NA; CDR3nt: TGTGCCAGCAATCGGGATCAGAACTCTGGAAACACCATATATTTT; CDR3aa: CASNRDQNSGNTIYF
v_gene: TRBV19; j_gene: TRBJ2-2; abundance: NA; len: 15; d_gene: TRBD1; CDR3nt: TGTGCCAGTAGTATACAGGGGGCGAACACCGGGGAGCTGTTTTTT; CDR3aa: CASSIQGANTGELFF
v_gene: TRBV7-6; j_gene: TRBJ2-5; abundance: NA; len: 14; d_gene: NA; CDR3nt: TGTGCCAGCAGCCCACTCACGGGGTTCGAGACCCAGTACTTC; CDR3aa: CASSPLTGFETQYF
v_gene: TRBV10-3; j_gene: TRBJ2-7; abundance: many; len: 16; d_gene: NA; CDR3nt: TGTGCCATCAGTGAGGGGACATTTTTCAGCCGGGACGAGCAGTACTTC; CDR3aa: CAISEGTFFSRDEQYF
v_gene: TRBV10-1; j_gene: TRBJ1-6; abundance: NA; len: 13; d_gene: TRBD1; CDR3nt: TGCGCCAGCCGGGACAGGGAAGATTCACCCCTCCACTTT; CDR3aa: CASRDREDSPLHF
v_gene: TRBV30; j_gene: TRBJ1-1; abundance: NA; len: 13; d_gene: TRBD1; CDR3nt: TGTGCCTGGAGTCGACAGGGGAACACTGAAGCTTTCTTT; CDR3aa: CAWSRQGNTEAFF
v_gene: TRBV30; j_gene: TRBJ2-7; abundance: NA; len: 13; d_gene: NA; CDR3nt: TGTGCCTGGAGTTCGTACAGGCTCTACGAGCAGTACTTC; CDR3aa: CAWSSYRLYEQYF
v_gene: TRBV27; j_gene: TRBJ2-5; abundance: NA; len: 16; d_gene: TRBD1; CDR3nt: TGTGCCAGCAGTAAGATCCGGGACAGTTTTCAAGAGACCCAGTACTTC; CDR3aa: CASSKIRDSFQETQYF
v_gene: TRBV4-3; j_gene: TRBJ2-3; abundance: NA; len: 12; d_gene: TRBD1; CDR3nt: TGCGCCAGTTCGACAGGGGGTGATACGCAGTATTTT; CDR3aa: CASSTGGDTQYF
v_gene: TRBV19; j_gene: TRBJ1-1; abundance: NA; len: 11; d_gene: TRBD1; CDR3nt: TGTGCCAGTAGCAGGGGGACTGAAGCTTTCTTT; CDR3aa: CASSRGTEAFF
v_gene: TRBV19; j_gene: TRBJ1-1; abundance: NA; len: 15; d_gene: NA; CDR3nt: TGTGCCAGTAGTAAGGGAGTAAAGTTGGGTACTGAAGCTTTCTTT; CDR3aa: CASSKGVKLGTEAFF
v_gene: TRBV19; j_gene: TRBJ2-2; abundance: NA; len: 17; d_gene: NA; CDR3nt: TGTGCCAGTAGTAGCCATTTCGACAGGGAGGACACCGGGGAGCTGTTTTTT; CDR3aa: CASSSHFDREDTGELFF
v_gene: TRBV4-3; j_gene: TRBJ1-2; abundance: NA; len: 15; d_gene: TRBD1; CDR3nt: TGCGCCAGCAGCCAAAGCTCCGGGACAGGGTTTGGCTACACCTTC; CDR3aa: CASSQSSGTGFGYTF
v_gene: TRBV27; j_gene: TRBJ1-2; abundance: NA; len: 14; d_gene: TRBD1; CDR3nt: TGTGCCAGCAGTTTTTTACAGGGGATCGATGGCTACACCTTC; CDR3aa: CASSFLQGIDGYTF
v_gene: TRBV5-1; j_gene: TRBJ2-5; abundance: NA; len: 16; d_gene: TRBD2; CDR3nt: TGCGCCAGCAGCTTGAGGCGGGGGGGCGGATTGGAGACCCAGTACTTC; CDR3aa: CASSLRRGGGLETQYF
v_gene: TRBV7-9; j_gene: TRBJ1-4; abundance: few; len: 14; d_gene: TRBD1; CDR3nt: TGTGCCAGCAGCTTGGGACAGGGTGGTGAAAAACTGTTTTTT; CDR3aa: CASSLGQGGEKLFF
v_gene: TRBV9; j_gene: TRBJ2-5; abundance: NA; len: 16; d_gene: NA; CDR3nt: TGTGCCAGCAGCGAGGACCGGGGGGCACTCCAAGAGACCCAGTACTTC; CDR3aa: CASSEDRGALQETQYF
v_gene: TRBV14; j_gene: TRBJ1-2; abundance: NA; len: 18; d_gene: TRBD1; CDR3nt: TGTGCCAGCAGCCAACAGGGACAGGCTCCTCCCTTTAACTATGGCTACACCTTC; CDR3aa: CASSQQGQAPPFNYGYTF
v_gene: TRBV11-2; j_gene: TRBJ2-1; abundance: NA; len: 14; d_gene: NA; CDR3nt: TGTGCCAGCAGCTATAACCGGGTCCACACTGGGCAGTTCTTC; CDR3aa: CASSYNRVHTGQFF